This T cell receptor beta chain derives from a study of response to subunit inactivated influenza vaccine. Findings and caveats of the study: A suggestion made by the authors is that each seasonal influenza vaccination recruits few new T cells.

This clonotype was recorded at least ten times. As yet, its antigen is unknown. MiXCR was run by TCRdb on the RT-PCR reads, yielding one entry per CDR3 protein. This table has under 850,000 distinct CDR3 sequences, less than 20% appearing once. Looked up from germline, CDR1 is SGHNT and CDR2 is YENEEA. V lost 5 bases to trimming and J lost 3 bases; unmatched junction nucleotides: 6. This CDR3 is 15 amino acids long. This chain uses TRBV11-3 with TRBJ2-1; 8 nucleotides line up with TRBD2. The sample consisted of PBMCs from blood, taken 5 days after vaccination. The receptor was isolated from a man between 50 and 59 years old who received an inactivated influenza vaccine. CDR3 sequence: CASSLATSGYNEQFF. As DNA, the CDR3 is TGTGCCAGCAGCCTAGCCACTAGCGGCTACAATGAGCAGTTCTTC.